This is a list of T cell receptor beta chains from one sample in a study of cytomegalovirus exposure and HLA in healthy donors. TCRdb's copy holds only in-frame clones and misses some; the assay was immunoSEQ multiplex PCR. This sample yields 140,000 or so clones, of which over 75% are seen a single time; 1.7% belongs to the top ten. The source material was PBMCs. Receptor source: a woman aged 25 to 39 in good health and CMV-seronegative. CDR3s include the opening cysteine and the closing phenylalanine or tryptophan. Each record gives: clone size, V gene, J gene, D gene, CDR3 protein, CDR3 DNA. The D gene is left open where the match is weak. The size entry is marked missing in some rows and otherwise reads once, few, many or a size class.

>few|TRBV6-6|TRBJ2-7|TRBD1
CASSYGTGIDEQYF
TGTGCCAGCAGTTACGGGACAGGTATCGACGAGCAGTACTTC
>.|TRBV6-6|TRBJ1-2|.
CASSFTGGSGYTF
TGTGCCAGCAGTTTTACGGGGGGCAGTGGCTACACCTTC
>.|TRBV11-2|TRBJ1-1|TRBD1
CASSFAWDRITNTEAFF
TGTGCCAGCAGCTTCGCCTGGGACAGAATTACGAACACTGAAGCTTTCTTT
>.|TRBV10-2|TRBJ2-7|TRBD1
CASREGQGIREQYF
TGCGCCAGCAGGGAGGGACAGGGGATCCGCGAGCAGTACTTC
>.|TRBV18|TRBJ2-3|.
CASSPGFADTQYF
TGTGCCAGCTCACCCGGGTTTGCAGATACGCAGTATTTT
>.|TRBV27|TRBJ2-6|.
CASRLLARQVSGANVLTF
TGTGCCAGCAGACTTCTCGCCCGACAGGTCTCTGGGGCCAACGTCCTGACTTTC
>few|TRBV4-1|TRBJ1-2|.
CASSQAGGFPRDYGYTF
TGCGCCAGCAGCCAAGCGGGGGGTTTTCCGCGCGACTATGGCTACACCTTC
>few|TRBV7-9|TRBJ2-1|TRBD1
CASSQGQVYYNEQFF
TGTGCCAGCAGCCAGGGACAGGTATATTACAATGAGCAGTTCTTC
>few|TRBV21-1|TRBJ1-4|.
CASFPGTKPLWEKLFF
.
>.|TRBV6-1|TRBJ2-2|.
CASTALWPGELFF
TGTGCCAGCACTGCTCTTTGGCCCGGGGAGCTGTTTTTT
>.|TRBV5-1|TRBJ2-5|TRBD1
CASSSRTGFKETQYF
TGCGCCAGCAGCTCCCGGACAGGGTTTAAAGAGACCCAGTACTTC
>.|TRBV27|TRBJ2-7|TRBD1
CASSPGTGWTYEQYF
TGTGCCAGCAGTCCCGGGACAGGGTGGACCTACGAGCAGTACTTC
>.|TRBV27|TRBJ2-2|.
CASSQQAFVNTGELFF
TGTGCCAGCAGTCAACAGGCTTTCGTGAACACCGGGGAGCTGTTTTTT
>.|TRBV5-8|TRBJ1-1|.
CASSFSGTPNTEAFF
TGTGCCAGCAGCTTCTCCGGGACACCGAACACTGAAGCTTTCTTT
>.|TRBV2|TRBJ2-1|.
CASNWRPNEQFF
TGTGCCAGCAACTGGCGGCCCAATGAGCAGTTCTTC
>.|TRBV29-1|TRBJ1-1|TRBD1
CSVLGGGAFTEAFF
TGCAGCGTTTTAGGAGGGGGCGCGTTCACTGAAGCTTTCTTT
>few|TRBV6-5|TRBJ1-2|TRBD1
CASSYGGQGAYGYTF
TGTGCCAGCAGTTACGGTGGACAGGGGGCCTATGGCTACACCTTC
>.|TRBV4-3|TRBJ1-1|.
CASSQEGDTEAFF
TGCGCCAGCAGCCAAGAGGGAGACACTGAAGCTTTCTTT
>.|TRBV13|TRBJ1-4|.
CASSGGGRLNEKLFF
TGTGCCAGCAGCGGGGGGGGCAGGCTGAATGAAAAACTGTTTTTT
>.|TRBV15|TRBJ1-2|.
CATSSPRDSYYGYTF
TGTGCCACCAGCAGCCCCCGCGACAGCTACTATGGCTACACCTTC
>few|TRBV2|TRBJ1-4|.
CASTAGAIDEEELFF
TGTGCCAGCACTGCGGGGGCAATCGACGAAGAGGAACTGTTTTTT
>.|TRBV30|TRBJ1-5|TRBD1
CAWAPGRGQGDQPQHF
TGTGCCTGGGCCCCCGGCCGGGGACAGGGCGATCAGCCCCAGCATTTT
>few|TRBV20-1|TRBJ2-5|.
CSQVAEETQYF
TGCAGTCAGGTTGCAGAGGAGACCCAGTACTTC
>.|TRBV19|TRBJ1-1|TRBD1
CASKGAYTEAFF
TGTGCCAGTAAGGGGGCCTACACTGAAGCTTTCTTT
>.|TRBV5-8|TRBJ2-6|.
CASSLFGTSGANVLTF
TGTGCCAGCAGCTTGTTCGGGACAAGTGGGGCCAACGTCCTGACTTTC
>.|TRBV4-1|TRBJ1-6|.
CASSRGWEDNSPLHF
TGCGCCAGCAGCCGAGGCTGGGAGGACAATTCACCCCTCCACTTT
>few|TRBV2|TRBJ1-1|.
CASSDPGRTEAFF
TGTGCCAGCAGTGACCCAGGGCGGACTGAAGCTTTCTTT
>.|TRBV9|TRBJ2-7|TRBD1
CASSPTGQAYEQYF
TGTGCCAGCAGCCCGACCGGACAGGCCTACGAGCAGTACTTC